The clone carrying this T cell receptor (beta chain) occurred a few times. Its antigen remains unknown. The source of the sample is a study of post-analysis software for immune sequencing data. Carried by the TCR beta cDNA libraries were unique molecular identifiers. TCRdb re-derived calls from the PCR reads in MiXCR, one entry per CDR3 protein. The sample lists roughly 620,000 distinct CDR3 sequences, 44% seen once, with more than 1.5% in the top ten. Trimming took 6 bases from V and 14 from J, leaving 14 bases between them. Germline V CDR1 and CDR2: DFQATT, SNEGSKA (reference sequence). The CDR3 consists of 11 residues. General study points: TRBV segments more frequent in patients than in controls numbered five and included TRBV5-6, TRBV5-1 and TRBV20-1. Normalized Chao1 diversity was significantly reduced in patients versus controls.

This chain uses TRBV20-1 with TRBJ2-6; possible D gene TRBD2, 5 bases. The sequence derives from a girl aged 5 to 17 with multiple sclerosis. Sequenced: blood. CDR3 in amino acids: CSAEDGVILTF. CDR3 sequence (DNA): TGCAGTGCAGAGGACGGGGTAATCCTGACTTTC.